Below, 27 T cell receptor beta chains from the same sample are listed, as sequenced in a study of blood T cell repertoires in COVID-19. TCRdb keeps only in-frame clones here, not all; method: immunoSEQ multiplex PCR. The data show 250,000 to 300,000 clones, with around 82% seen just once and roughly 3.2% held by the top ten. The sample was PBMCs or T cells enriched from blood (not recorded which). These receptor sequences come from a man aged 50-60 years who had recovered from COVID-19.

The CDR3 protein is CASSVGLRNTGELFF. CDR3 DNA: TGTGCCAGTAGTGTGGGGCTACGGAACACCGGGGAGCTGTTTTTT. This sequence joins TRBV19 and TRBJ2-2; possible D gene TRBD1, 5 bases. CDR1 and CDR2 (germline): LNHDA, SQIVND (reference sequence). The CDR3 loop spans 15 amino acids. V was shortened by 5 bases and J by 1 base, with 11 bases between the two germline ends. Full variable domain (missing parts from reference TRBV19 and TRBJ2-2): DGGITQSPKYLFRKEGQNVTLSCEQNLNHDAMYWYRQDPGQGLRLIYYSQIVNDFQKGDIAEGYSVSREKKESFPLTVTSAQKNPTAFYLCASSVGLRNTGELFFGEGSRLTVL.

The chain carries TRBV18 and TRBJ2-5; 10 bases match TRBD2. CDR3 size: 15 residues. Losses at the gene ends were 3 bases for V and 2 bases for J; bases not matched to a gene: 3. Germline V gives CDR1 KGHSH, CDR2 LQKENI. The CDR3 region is CASSPKRGGQETQYF. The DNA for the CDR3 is TGTGCCAGCTCACCCAAGCGGGGGGGACAAGAGACCCAGTACTTC.

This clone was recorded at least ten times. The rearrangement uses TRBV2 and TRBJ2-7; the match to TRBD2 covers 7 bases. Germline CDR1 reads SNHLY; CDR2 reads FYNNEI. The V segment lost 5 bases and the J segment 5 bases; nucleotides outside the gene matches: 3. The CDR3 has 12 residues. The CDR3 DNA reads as TGTGCCAGCAGTAGCGGGGTGGACGAGCAGTACTTC. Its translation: CASSSGVDEQYF. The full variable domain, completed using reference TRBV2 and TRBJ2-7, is EPEVTQTPSHQVTQMGQEVILRCVPISNHLYFYWYRQILGQKVEFLVSFYNNEISEKSEIFDDQFSVERPDGSNFTLKIRSTKLEDSAMYFCASSSGVDEQYFGPGTRLTVT.

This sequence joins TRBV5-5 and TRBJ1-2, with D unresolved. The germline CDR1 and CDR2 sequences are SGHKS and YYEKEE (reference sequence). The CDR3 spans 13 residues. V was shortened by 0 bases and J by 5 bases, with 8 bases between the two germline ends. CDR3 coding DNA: TGTGCCAGCAGCTTGGGCGGCAGTTATGGCTACACCTTC. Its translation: CASSLGGSYGYTF.

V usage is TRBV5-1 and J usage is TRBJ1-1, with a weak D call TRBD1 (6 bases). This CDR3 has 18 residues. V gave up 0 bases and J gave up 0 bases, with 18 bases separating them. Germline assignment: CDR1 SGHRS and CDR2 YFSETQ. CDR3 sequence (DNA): TGCGCCAGCAGCTTGGTCGAACGGACAGTTTCCCTGAACACTGAAGCTTTCTTT. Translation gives CASSLVERTVSLNTEAFF.

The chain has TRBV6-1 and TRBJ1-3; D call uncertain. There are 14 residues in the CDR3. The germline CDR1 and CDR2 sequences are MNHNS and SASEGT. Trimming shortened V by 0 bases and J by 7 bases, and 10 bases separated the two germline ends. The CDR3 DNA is TGTGCCAGCAGTGAAGCGCGGCAAGGTAACACCATATATTTT. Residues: CASSEARQGNTIYF.

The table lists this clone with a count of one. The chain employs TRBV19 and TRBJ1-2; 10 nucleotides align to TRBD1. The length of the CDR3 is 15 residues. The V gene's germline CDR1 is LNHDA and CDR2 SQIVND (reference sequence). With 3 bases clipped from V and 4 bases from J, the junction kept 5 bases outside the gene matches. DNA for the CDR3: TGTGCCAGTAGTATCCCGGACAGGGGGGGCTATGGCTACACCTTC. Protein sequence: CASSIPDRGGYGYTF.

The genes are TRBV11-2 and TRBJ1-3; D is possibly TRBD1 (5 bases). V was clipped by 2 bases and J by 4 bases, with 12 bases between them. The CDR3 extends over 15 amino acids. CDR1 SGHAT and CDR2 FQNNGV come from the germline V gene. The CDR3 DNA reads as TGTGCCAGCAGCTTAAGTTGGGGGGAAGGAAACACCATATATTTT. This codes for CASSLSWGEGNTIYF.

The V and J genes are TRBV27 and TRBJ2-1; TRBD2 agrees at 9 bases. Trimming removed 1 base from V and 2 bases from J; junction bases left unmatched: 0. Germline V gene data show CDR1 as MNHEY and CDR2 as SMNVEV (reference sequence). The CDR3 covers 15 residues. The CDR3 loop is CASSLLAGAYNEQFF. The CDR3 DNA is TGTGCCAGCAGTTTATTAGCGGGGGCCTACAATGAGCAGTTCTTC.

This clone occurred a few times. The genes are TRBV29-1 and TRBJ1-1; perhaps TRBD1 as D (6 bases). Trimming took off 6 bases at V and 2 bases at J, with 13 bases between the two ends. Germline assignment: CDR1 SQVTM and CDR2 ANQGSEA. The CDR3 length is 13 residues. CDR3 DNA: TGCAGCGTCGCACAGGGCGTCAACACTGAAGCTTTCTTT. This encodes CSVAQGVNTEAFF.

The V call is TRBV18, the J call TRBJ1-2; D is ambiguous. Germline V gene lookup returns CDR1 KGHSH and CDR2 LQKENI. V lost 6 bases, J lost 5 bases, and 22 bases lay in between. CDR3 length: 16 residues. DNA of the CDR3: TGTGCCAGCTCCCCCCAGACTCGAGACCTTTCTTATGGCTACACCTTC. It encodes CASSPQTRDLSYGYTF.

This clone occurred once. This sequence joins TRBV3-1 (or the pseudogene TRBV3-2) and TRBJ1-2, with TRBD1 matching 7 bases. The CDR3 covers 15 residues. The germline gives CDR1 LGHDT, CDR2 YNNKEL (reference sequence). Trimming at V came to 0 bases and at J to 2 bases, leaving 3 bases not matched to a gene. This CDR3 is CASSQDPDRNYGYTF. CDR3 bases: TGTGCCAGCAGCCAAGACCCGGACAGGAACTATGGCTACACCTTC.

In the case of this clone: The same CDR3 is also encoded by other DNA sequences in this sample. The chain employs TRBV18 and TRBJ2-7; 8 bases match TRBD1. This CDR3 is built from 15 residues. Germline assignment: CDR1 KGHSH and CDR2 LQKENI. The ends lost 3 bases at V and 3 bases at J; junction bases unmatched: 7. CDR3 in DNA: TGTGCCAGCTCACCCGGGCAGGGGGCAGGCTACGAGCAGTACTTC. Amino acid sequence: CASSPGQGAGYEQYF.

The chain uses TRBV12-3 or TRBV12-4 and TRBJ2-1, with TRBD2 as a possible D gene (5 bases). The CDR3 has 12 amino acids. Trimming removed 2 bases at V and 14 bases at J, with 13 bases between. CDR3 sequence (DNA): TGTGCCAGCAGTTTACGGGGAGAAGTCGAGTTCTTC. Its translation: CASSLRGEVEFF.

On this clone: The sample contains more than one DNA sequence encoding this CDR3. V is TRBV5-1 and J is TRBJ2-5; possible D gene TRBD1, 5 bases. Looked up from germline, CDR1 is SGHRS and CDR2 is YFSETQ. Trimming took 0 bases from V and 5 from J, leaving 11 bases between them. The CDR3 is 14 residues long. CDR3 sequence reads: CASSLEGAGETQYF. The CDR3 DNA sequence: TGCGCCAGCAGCTTGGAAGGGGCCGGGGAGACCCAGTACTTC.

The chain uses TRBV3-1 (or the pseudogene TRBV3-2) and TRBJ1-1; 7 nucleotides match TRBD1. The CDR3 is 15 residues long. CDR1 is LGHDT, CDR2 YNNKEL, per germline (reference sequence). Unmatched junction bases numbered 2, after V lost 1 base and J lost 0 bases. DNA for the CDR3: TGTGCCAGCAGCCAAGGGGGACAGATGAACACTGAAGCTTTCTTT. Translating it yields CASSQGGQMNTEAFF.

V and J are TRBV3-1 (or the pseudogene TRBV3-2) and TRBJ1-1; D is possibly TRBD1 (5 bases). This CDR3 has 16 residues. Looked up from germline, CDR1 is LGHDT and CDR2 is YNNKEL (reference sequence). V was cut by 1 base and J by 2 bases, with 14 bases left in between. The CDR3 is CASSQGRQILNTEAFF. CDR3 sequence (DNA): TGTGCCAGCAGCCAAGGGAGACAGATTCTCAACACTGAAGCTTTCTTT.

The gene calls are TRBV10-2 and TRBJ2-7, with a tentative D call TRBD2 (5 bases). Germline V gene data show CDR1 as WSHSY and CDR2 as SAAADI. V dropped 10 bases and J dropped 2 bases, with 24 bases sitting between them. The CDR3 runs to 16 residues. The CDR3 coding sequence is TGCGCCACCGGGGATCGGGCGGAGACCATCACCTACGAGCAGTACTTC. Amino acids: CATGDRAETITYEQYF.

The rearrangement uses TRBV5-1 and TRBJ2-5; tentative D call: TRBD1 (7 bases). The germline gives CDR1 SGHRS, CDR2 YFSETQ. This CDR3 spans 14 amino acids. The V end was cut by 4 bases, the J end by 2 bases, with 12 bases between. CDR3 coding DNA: TGCGCCAGCAGCGCGGGACAGTTACAAGAGACCCAGTACTTC. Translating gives CASSAGQLQETQYF.

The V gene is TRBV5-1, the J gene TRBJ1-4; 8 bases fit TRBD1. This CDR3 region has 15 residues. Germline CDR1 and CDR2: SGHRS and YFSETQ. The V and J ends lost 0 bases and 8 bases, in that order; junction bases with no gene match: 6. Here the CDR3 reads CASSLADRDHEKLFF. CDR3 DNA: TGCGCCAGCAGCTTGGCGGACAGGGATCACGAAAAACTGTTTTTT.

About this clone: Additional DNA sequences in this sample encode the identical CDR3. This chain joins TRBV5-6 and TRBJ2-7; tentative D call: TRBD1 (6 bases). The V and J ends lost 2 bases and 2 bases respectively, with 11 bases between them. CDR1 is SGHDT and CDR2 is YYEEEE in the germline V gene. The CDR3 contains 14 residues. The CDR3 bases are TGTGCCAGCAGCTTCCTACAGGGTACCTACGAGCAGTACTTC. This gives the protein CASSFLQGTYEQYF.

The CDR3 bases are TGCGCCAGCAGCTTGGTTGGAGATCAGCCCCAGCATTTT. It encodes CASSLVGDQPQHF. The chain employs TRBV5-1 and TRBJ1-5; unclear D gene. The CDR3 spans 13 residues. Deletions cut 0 bases from V and 5 bases from J, with 6 bases between. The germline V gene has CDR1 SGHRS and CDR2 YFSETQ.

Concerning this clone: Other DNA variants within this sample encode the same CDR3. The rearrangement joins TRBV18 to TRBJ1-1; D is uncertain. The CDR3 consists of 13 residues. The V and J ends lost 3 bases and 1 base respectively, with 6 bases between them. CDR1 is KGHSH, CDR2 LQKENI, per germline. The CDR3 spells CASSPTRNTEAFF. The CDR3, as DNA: TGTGCCAGCTCACCCACAAGGAACACTGAAGCTTTCTTT.

In DNA form, the CDR3 reads TGTGCCAGCAGCTTAGGTGGCGGGGGCACAGGGTACGAGCAGTACTTC. Amino acid sequence: CASSLGGGGTGYEQYF. The rearrangement links TRBV7-6 to TRBJ2-7, with D possibly matching TRBD2 (7 bases). The V end was cut by 1 base, the J end by 4 bases, with 17 bases between. Germline V lookup: CDR1 SGHVS, CDR2 FNYEAQ. CDR3 length: 16 residues.

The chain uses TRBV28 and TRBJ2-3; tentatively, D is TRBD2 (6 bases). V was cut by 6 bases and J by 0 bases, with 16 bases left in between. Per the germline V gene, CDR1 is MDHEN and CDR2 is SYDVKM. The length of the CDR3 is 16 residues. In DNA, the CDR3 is TGTGCCAGCAGAGGGCCGGCGGGGACTAGCACAGATACGCAGTATTTT. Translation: CASRGPAGTSTDTQYF.

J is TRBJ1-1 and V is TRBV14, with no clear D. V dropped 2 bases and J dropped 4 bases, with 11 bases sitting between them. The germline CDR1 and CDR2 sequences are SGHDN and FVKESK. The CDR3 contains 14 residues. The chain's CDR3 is CASSQREPRTEAFF. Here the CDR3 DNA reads TGTGCCAGCAGCCAAAGGGAGCCTCGCACTGAAGCTTTCTTT.

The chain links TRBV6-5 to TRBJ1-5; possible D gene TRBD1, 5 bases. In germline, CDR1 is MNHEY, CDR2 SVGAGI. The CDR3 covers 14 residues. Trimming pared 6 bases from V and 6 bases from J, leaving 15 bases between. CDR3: CASSPDRRGQPQHF. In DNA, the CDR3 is TGTGCCAGCAGCCCCGACCGGAGGGGTCAGCCCCAGCATTTT.